In this sample, the clone carrying this T cell receptor beta chain turned up a few times. Its antigen is unknown. Time point indicated: patch test 1, 2 weeks after DPC sensitization. Treatment meaning: therapeutic diphenylcyclopropenone sensitization with weekly scalp DPC. Participating donors were patients with alopecia, aged 18 to 70 years, considered appropriate candidates for DPC. One entry per CDR3 protein, called by TCRdb with MiXCR from the RACE reads. The repertoire holds approximately 110,000 distinct CDR3 sequences, with approximately 11% as singletons. This sample stems from a study of human T cells and chemical hapten exposure. The study, taken as a whole, reports: Unchanged with DPC sensitization were TCRs above 1 in 1000 frequency.

Sequenced here: whole blood, sampled in connection with sensitization to the hapten diphenylcyclopropenone (DPC). This clonotype was obtained from a woman aged 40 to 49 with alopecia areata. Some clones in this sample may be carry-over from other donors' samples.

The CDR3, as DNA: TGTGCCAGCAGCCAAGATCCAGCGGCCACCTACAATGAGCAGTTCTTC. Amino acid sequence: CASSQDPAATYNEQFF. This chain links TRBV3-1 with TRBJ2-1, with D perhaps TRBD2 (5 bases). This CDR3 has 16 residues. V shed 0 bases and J shed 2 bases, with 11 bases lying between them. In germline, CDR1 is LGHDT, CDR2 YNNKEL (reference sequence).